One and the same sample provided the 14 T cell receptor beta chains below, sequenced in a study of T cells in Graves' hyperthyroidism and ophthalmopathy. Using RNA transcripts as the source, TCR beta CDR3 regions were amplified. Initially, a first-round RT-PCR of the TCR CDR3 employed the HTBI primer set. TCRdb used MiXCR to reprocess the multiplex PCR reads, holding one entry per CDR3 protein. The sample holds under 450,000 distinct CDR3 sequences, 15% to 19% seen once. Sequenced material: blood. These TCRs come from a young woman with Graves' hyperthyroidism.

This clonotype was counted many times. CDR3 region: CSARGQGMDSPLHF. As DNA, the CDR3 is TGCAGTGCTAGGGGACAGGGGATGGATTCACCCCTCCACTTT. V usage is TRBV20-1 and J usage is TRBJ1-6, with 10 bases identical to TRBD1. In germline, CDR1 is DFQATT, CDR2 SNEGSKA (reference sequence). The CDR3 loop spans 14 amino acids. V lost 3 bases and J lost 8; bases outside the gene matches: 4.

In this sample, this clonotype turned up a few times. The chain recombines TRBV15 with TRBJ2-3; D not certain. The germline V gene encodes CDR1 LNHNV and CDR2 YYDKDF (reference sequence). V was pared by 2 bases and J by 1 base, with 7 bases between. The CDR3 runs 14 residues. The DNA of the CDR3 is TGTGCCACCAGCAGACCCTGGGGCACAGATACGCAGTATTTT. It yields the protein CATSRPWGTDTQYF.

The V gene is TRBV7-6, the J gene TRBJ2-6; D remains unclear. Germline assignment: CDR1 SGHVS and CDR2 FNYEAQ. The length of the CDR3 is 15 residues. V shed 7 bases and J shed 0 bases, with 10 bases lying between them. CDR3 in amino acids: CASKTSPSGANVLTF. CDR3 DNA sequence: TGTGCCAGCAAGACCTCCCCCTCTGGGGCCAACGTCCTGACTTTC.

This clonotype came up many times. The genes are TRBV7-9 and TRBJ2-3; TRBD2 aligns across 8 bases. Germline-derived CDR1 and CDR2 are SEHNR and FQNEAQ (reference sequence). The V and J ends lost 5 bases and 2 bases, in that order; junction bases with no gene match: 9. The CDR3 loop spans 16 amino acids. The CDR3 region has the DNA TGTGCCAGCAGCCCGGGTCGGGGGGGAACCACAGATACGCAGTATTTT. It yields the protein CASSPGRGGTTDTQYF. Complete variable domain (other parts from reference TRBV7-9 and TRBJ2-3): DTGVSQNPRHKITKRGQNVTFRCDPISEHNRLYWYRQTLGQGPEFLTYFQNEAQLEKSRLLSDRFSAERPKGSFSTLEIQRTEQGDSAMYLCASSPGRGGTTDTQYFGPGTRLTVL.

In its sample, this clonotype was seen many times. This rearrangement joins TRBV11-3 to TRBJ2-2; unclear D gene. Per germline, CDR1 SGHNT and CDR2 YENEEA. V was trimmed by 2 bases and J by 6 bases, leaving 7 bases between them. The CDR3 spans 13 residues. CDR3 DNA: TGTGCCAGCAGCTTAAAACGGGCCGGGGAGCTGTTTTTT. Amino acid sequence: CASSLKRAGELFF.

The CDR3: CASSPTPGPSSYNSPLHF. DNA for the CDR3: TGTGCCAGCAGTCCTACCCCGGGTCCGAGCTCCTATAATTCACCCCTCCACTTT. This chain connects TRBV28 to TRBJ1-6; D remains ambiguous. The CDR3 contains 18 residues. Trimming took off 5 bases at V and 0 bases at J, with 17 bases between the two ends. Germline CDR1 and CDR2: MDHEN and SYDVKM. The entire variable domain, with the rest obtained from reference TRBV28 and TRBJ1-6, is as follows: DVKVTQSSRYLVKRTGEKVFLECVQDMDHENMFWYRQDPGLGLRLIYFSYDVKMKEKGDIPEGYSVSREKKERFSLILESASTNQTSMYLCASSPTPGPSSYNSPLHFGNGTRLTVT.

Many counts were recorded for this clonotype. The chain joins TRBV2 to TRBJ2-2; 7 bases fit TRBD1. The J segment lost 5 bases and the V segment lost 4 bases, leaving 7 bases of the junction unmatched. Germline V gene sequence: CDR1 SNHLY, CDR2 FYNNEI. CDR3 size: 15 residues. CDR3 bases: TGTGCCAGCAGTGGGGGACAGACCAAGACCGGGGAGCTGTTTTTT. This codes for CASSGGQTKTGELFF.

The chain carries TRBV9 and TRBJ1-2; perhaps TRBD1 as D (5 bases). The CDR3 runs to 15 residues. Germline loops: CDR1 SGDLS, CDR2 YYNGEE. The V gene lost 1 base and the J gene lost 8 bases, with 18 bases spanning the gap. CDR3 bases: TGTGCCAGCAGCGTAAAGGAATCTGGGGGTAACGGCTACACCTTC. Translation: CASSVKESGGNGYTF.

This clonotype was recorded at least ten times. The chain carries TRBV7-8 and TRBJ2-5, with no clear D. The CDR3 has 13 amino acids. Trimming pared 4 bases from V and 3 bases from J, leaving 9 bases between. Germline V gene sequence: CDR1 SGHVS, CDR2 FQNEAQ. The CDR3 sequence is CASSSVQKETQYF. The CDR3 bases are TGTGCCAGCAGCTCCGTGCAAAAAGAGACCCAGTACTTC.

This chain joins TRBV5-1 and TRBJ1-6; D is unclear. This CDR3 is 14 amino acids long. The V end lost 6 bases, the J end lost 6 bases, and 13 bases lay between the germline ends. Per the germline V gene, CDR1 is SGHRS and CDR2 is YFSETQ. This chain's CDR3 is CASKGASINSPLHF. The DNA for the CDR3 is TGCGCCAGCAAGGGAGCAAGTATTAATTCACCCCTCCACTTT.

Many counts were recorded for this clonotype. V usage is TRBV11-2 and J usage is TRBJ2-3; D remains ambiguous. The CDR3 has 12 residues. V lost 3 bases to trimming and J lost 7 bases, with 8 bases between them. Germline CDR1 and CDR2: SGHAT and FQNNGV. CDR3: CASSFTEYTQYF. Written as DNA, the CDR3 is TGTGCCAGCAGCTTTACGGAATATACGCAGTATTTT.

The chain uses TRBV7-3 and TRBJ2-1, with D perhaps given as TRBD1 or TRBD2 (5 bases each). Germline CDR1 reads SGHTA; CDR2 reads FQGTGA. The CDR3 totals 16 residues. The V end lost 5 bases, the J end lost 3 bases, and 17 bases lay between the germline ends. The CDR3 DNA is TGTGCCAGCAGCGCAGCAGGGAGCGTCGACTACAATGAGCAGTTCTTC. Its protein product is CASSAAGSVDYNEQFF.

This clonotype was found many times. This chain links TRBV11-2 with TRBJ2-2, with a weak D call TRBD1 (6 bases). The CDR3 sequence is 14 residues long. The germline gives CDR1 SGHAT, CDR2 FQNNGV. The germline V and J ends were trimmed by 5 bases and 7 bases, with 14 bases remaining between them. The CDR3 spells CASSLSGQLGELFF. The CDR3 nucleotides are TGTGCCAGCAGCCTCTCGGGACAACTCGGGGAGCTGTTTTTT.

This clonotype was recorded at least ten times. The rearrangement joins TRBV3-1 to TRBJ2-7; TRBD2 might be the D (5 bases). Trimming shortened V by 3 bases and J by 4 bases, and 10 bases separated the two germline ends. This CDR3 is 13 amino acids long. Germline lookup yields CDR1 LGHDT and CDR2 YNNKEL (reference sequence). The CDR3 coding sequence is TGTGCCAGCAGCCATTGGACTGAATACGAGCAGTACTTC. As protein: CASSHWTEYEQYF.